This entry lists 10 T cell receptor beta chains sequenced from one sample in a study of tissue T cells after allogeneic stem cell transplantation. Data came from immunoSEQ multiplex PCR; TCRdb stores just in-frame clones and leaves some out. The sample carries tens of thousands of clones, approximately 70% recorded once. The sample was sorted cells pooled from one or two spleens. The source is a pool of C57BL/6 mice in good health.

Comments on this clone: Genes here carry mouse names. The missing CDR3 end, 1 residue past where the read stops, is filled in from the germline J gene. The chain uses TRBV13-1 and TRBJ2-5, with D perhaps matching TRBD1 (7 bases). CDR3 size: 14 residues. Trimming removed 0 bases from V and 7 bases from J, with 12 bases in between. Germline V gene sequence: CDR1 NSHNY, CDR2 SYGAGN. The sequenced CDR3 bases are TGTGCCAGCAGTGATGAGGGGGCGCGGAACACCCAGTAC. Amino acid sequence: CASSDEGARNTQY. The CDR3 in full is CASSDEGARNTQYF.

Regarding this clone: These gene names are mouse names. The read is 1 residue too short to cover the CDR3 end, so that end is filled in from the germline J gene. V usage is TRBV3 and J usage is TRBJ1-2, with 7 positions matching TRBD1. The V segment lost 5 bases and the J segment 0 bases; nucleotides outside the gene matches: 6. CDR1 is SNHLY and CDR2 is FYNGKV in the germline V gene (reference sequence). This CDR3 is built from 15 residues. The CDR3 protein is CASSPGDSANSDYTF. The DNA read from the CDR3 is TGTGCCAGCAGCCCGGGGGACAGTGCAAACTCCGACTACACC.

Points on this clone: These gene names are mouse names. The read stops 1 residue short of the end of the CDR3; the missing end is completed from the germline J gene. The sample holds other DNA sequences that translate to the same CDR3. The chain is built from TRBV13-1 and TRBJ2-7, with 9 bases matching TRBD2. Unmatched junction bases numbered 2, after V lost 0 bases and J lost 4 bases. The germline gives CDR1 NSHNY, CDR2 SYGAGN. CDR3 length: 14 amino acids. The CDR3 region is CASSDATGGYEQYF. The part of the CDR3 DNA that was read is TGTGCCAGCAGTGATGCAACTGGGGGGTATGAACAGTAC.

Comment on this clone: The genes are named according to mouse. The CDR3 is cut off 1 residue early in the read; its end comes from the germline J gene. The chain recombines TRBV3 with TRBJ1-1; D possibly corresponds to TRBD1 (6 bases). From germline, CDR1 is SNHLY and CDR2 FYNGKV (reference sequence). This CDR3 has 13 amino acids. Trimming removed 5 bases at V and 0 bases at J, with 7 bases between. The CDR3 protein is CASSGTTNTEVFF. The DNA read from the CDR3 is TGTGCCAGCAGCGGGACAACAAACACAGAAGTCTTC.

Comments on this clone: Any gene name here is a mouse gene name. The sequenced fragment ends 1 residue before the CDR3 boundary, so the rest is inferred from the germline J gene. This chain joins TRBV29 and TRBJ2-7, with D perhaps matching TRBD1 (6 bases). Germline-derived CDR1 and CDR2 are MSHET and SYDVDS. The V gene lost 6 bases and the J gene lost 6 bases, with 12 bases spanning the gap. CDR3 length: 12 amino acids. CDR3 loop: CASSPRGPEQYF. The covered CDR3 bases are TGTGCTAGCAGCCCCAGGGGTCCTGAACAGTAC.

This clone was picked up a small number of times. Gene names follow the mouse nomenclature. Read data end 1 residue before the CDR3 end; the end is taken from the germline J gene. V is TRBV1 and J is TRBJ1-2, with a weak D call TRBD1 (5 bases). This CDR3 has 14 amino acids. CDR1 NSQYPW and CDR2 LRSPGD come from the germline V gene (reference sequence). Trimming removed 1 base at V and 3 bases at J, with 9 bases between. CDR3 DNA, as far as it was read: TGCACCTGCAGTGCAGTGGGGCGCGACTCCGACTACACC. Translation gives CTCSAVGRDSDYT. The whole CDR3 sequence reads CTCSAVGRDSDYTF.

As regards this clone: Any gene name here is a mouse gene name. The read comes to an end 1 residue before the CDR3 does, leaving the germline J gene to fill in the end. V and J are TRBV5 and TRBJ2-7; unclear D gene. Germline assignment: CDR1 LGHNA and CDR2 YNLKQL (reference sequence). Deletions cut 0 bases from V and 4 bases from J, with 7 bases between. CDR3 length: 13 residues. Incomplete CDR3 DNA: TGTGCCAGCAGCCAAGAGGGCAAATATGAACAGTAC. Amino acid sequence: CASSQEGKYEQY. In full, the CDR3 reads CASSQEGKYEQYF.

Only a few counts were recorded for this clone. Gene names and germline refer to mouse. Read sequence stops 1 residue before the CDR3 end, and the germline J gene provides the missing end. The genes are TRBV13-3 and TRBJ2-7; the D is unclear. The length of the CDR3 is 12 residues. Trimming removed 3 bases from V and 4 bases from J, with 8 bases in between. CDR1 and CDR2 (germline): NNHDY, SYVADS. The CDR3 bases that were read are TGTGCCAGCAGTGGGGCACCATATGAACAGTAC. This sequence encodes CASSGAPYEQY. The complete CDR3 protein is CASSGAPYEQYF.

Turning to this clone: The listed genes are named as in mouse. Sequencing ends 1 residue short of the CDR3 end; the germline J gene provides the rest. The gene calls are TRBV13-1 and TRBJ1-1; D may be TRBD1 (6 bases). Germline V CDR1 and CDR2: NSHNY, SYGAGN. The germline V and J ends were trimmed by 5 bases and 6 bases, with 17 bases remaining between them. This CDR3 has 14 amino acids. The sequenced part of the CDR3 DNA is TGTGCCAGCAGCCATGACAGGTCCAGGGCAGAAGTCTTC. Amino acid sequence: CASSHDRSRAEVF. The entire CDR3 sequence reads CASSHDRSRAEVFF.

Of note for this clone: These gene names are mouse names. The read falls 1 residue short of the CDR3 end, and the missing part is taken from the germline J gene. This sequence joins TRBV3 and TRBJ2-1, with 9 bases lining up with TRBD2. Losses at the gene ends were 4 bases for V and 7 bases for J; bases not matched to a gene: 5. This CDR3 is built from 14 residues. Germline V lookup: CDR1 SNHLY, CDR2 FYNGKV (reference sequence). The CDR3 region is CASSWGLGGAEQFF. Incomplete CDR3 DNA: TGTGCCAGCAGCTGGGGACTGGGAGGAGCTGAGCAGTTC.